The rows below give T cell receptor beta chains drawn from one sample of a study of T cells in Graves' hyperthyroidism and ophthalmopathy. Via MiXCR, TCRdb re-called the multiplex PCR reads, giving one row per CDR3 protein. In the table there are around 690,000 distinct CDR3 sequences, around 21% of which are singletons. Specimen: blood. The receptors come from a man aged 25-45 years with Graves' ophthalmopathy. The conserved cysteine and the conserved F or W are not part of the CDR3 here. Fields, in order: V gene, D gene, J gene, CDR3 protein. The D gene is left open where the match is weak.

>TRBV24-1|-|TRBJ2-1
ATSGTEIEQF
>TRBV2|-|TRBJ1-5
ASGLRERDSRNQPQH
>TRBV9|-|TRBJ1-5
ASSVDPLGNQPQH
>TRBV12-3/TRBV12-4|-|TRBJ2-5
ASSSGTVQETQY
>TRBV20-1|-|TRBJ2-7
SASSGPSYEQY
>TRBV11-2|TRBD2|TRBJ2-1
ASSVPGGRKF
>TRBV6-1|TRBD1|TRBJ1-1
ASITGGTEAF
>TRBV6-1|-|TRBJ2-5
ASRTVGHLETQY
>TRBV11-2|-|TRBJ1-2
ASSGTGTPDGYT
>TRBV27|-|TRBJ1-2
ASSFGPVNYGYT
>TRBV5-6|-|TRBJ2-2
ASSPMGDGTGELF
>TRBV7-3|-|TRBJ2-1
ASSLLGGGLTYNGQF
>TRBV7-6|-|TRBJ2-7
ASSSDGSEQY
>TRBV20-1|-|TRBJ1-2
SARGQTYGYT
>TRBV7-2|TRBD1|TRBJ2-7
ASSPGDRGHEQY
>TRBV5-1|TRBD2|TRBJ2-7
ASSLARTSGSYEQY
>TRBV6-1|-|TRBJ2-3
ASSSLDFRDEPSTDTQY
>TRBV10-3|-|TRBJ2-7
AISGTLRDEQY
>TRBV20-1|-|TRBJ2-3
SAQGLQGADTQY
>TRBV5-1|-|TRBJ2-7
ASSREVSYEQY
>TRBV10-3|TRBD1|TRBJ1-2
AISERTGDGYT
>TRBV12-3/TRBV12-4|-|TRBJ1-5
ASSLGGATNQPQH
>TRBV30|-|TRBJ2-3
AWTPGMGPTDTQY
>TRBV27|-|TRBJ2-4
ASSQEGGAWMNIQY
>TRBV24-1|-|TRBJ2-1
ATSEGRNEQF
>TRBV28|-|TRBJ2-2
ASGGGPNTGELF
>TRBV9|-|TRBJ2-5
ASSVIGGLETQY
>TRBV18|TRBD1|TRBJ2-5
ASSPVDRGQETQY
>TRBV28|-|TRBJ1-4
ASSILRGGSEKLF
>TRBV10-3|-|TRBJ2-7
AITDPNSYEQY